These T cell receptor beta chains were read from a single sample in a study of T cell responses to AZD1222 COVID-19 vaccine. The repertoire was sequenced with immunoSEQ multiplex PCR; TCRdb's copy has only in-frame clones and lacks some. Of approximately 90,000 clones detected, roughly 90% appear once; the ten largest clones hold about 3%. The input for sequencing was peripheral blood, taken on day 0 of AZD1222 vaccination. All receptors come from an adult in good health. The CDR3 runs from the conserved cysteine through the conserved F or W. A D gene is named only where the DNA matches it firmly. Where a row states a size, it is once, few, many or the class of an expanded clone; other rows omit it.

V gene	D gene	clone size	J gene	CDR3 DNA	CDR3 protein
TRBV11-3	TRBD1	.	TRBJ2-3	TGTGCCAGCAGTCAGACAGGGGACGGCACAGATACGCAGTATTTT	CASSQTGDGTDTQYF
TRBV29-1	.	.	TRBJ2-2	TGCAGCGCCACGGACGGGACGAACACCGGGGAGCTGTTTTTT	CSATDGTNTGELFF
TRBV9	.	few	TRBJ1-3	TGTGCCAGCAGCGTAAATCCGAGTCCTGGAAACACCATATATTTT	CASSVNPSPGNTIYF
TRBV29-1	TRBD1	once	TRBJ2-3	TGCAGCGTTGTTCAGGGGGCCCAGGATACGCAGTATTTT	CSVVQGAQDTQYF
TRBV28	.	.	TRBJ2-7	TGTGCCAGCGGACCAAACTCGATCGGGAGACCCTACGAGCAGTACTTC	CASGPNSIGRPYEQYF
TRBV6-5	TRBD1	.	TRBJ1-1	TGTGCCAGCAGGATTAGGGGGCGTTATATTGGAGCTTTCTTT	CASRIRGRYIGAFF
TRBV5-1	.	.	TRBJ1-3	TGCGCCAGCAGCCCGGAGGGTTTTGAAAACACCATATATTTT	CASSPEGFENTIYF
TRBV7-3	.	.	TRBJ2-1	TGTGCCAGCAGCTCGCAGGGGACTGGGGAGAATGAGCAGTTCTTC	CASSSQGTGENEQFF
TRBV7-9	TRBD2	.	TRBJ2-1	TGTGCCAGCGGACTAGCGGGAGAGGCCTACAATGAGCAGTTCTTC	CASGLAGEAYNEQFF
TRBV5-1	.	few	TRBJ1-6	TGCGCCAGCAGCTTGGCTAGTAATTCACCCCTCCACTTT	CASSLASNSPLHF
TRBV27	TRBD2	once	TRBJ2-7	TGTGCCAGCAGTATGACTAGCGGGAGGGCCCTCGCCCGCTACGAGCAGTACTTC	CASSMTSGRALARYEQYF
TRBV18	.	.	TRBJ1-4	TGTGCCAGCTCACCACCGATACACTCAAATGAAAAACTGTTTTTT	CASSPPIHSNEKLFF
TRBV7-9	TRBD2	few	TRBJ2-1	TGTGCCAGCAGGGGACTAGCGGGAGGGAACGAGCAGTTCTTC	CASRGLAGGNEQFF
TRBV6-6	.	.	TRBJ1-2	TGTGCCAGCATCCCGCTAATATCAGGCTATGGCTACACCTTC	CASIPLISGYGYTF
TRBV19	TRBD1	.	TRBJ1-5	TGTGCCAGTAGTAGGGGACAGCTTTATAGCAATCAGCCCCAGCATTTT	CASSRGQLYSNQPQHF
TRBV30	.	.	TRBJ2-7	TGTGCCTGTCAGAAGGGGGTGCACTACGAGCAGTACTTC	CACQKGVHYEQYF
TRBV27	.	.	TRBJ2-5	TGTGCCAGCAGTTTATCCGGTTTGGCAGGGACCGCCGGGGAGACCCAGTACTTC	CASSLSGLAGTAGETQYF
TRBV10-1	.	once	TRBJ2-2	TGCGCCAGCAGTGAGTCGGGTCACGGGGAGCTGTTTTTT	CASSESGHGELFF
TRBV30	.	.	TRBJ1-6	TGTGCCTGGAGTGTAAATTCACCCCTCCACTTT	CAWSVNSPLHF
TRBV3-1/TRBV3-2	.	.	TRBJ1-5	TGTGCCAGCAGCCGCGGGGGGCAGGGAGATCAGCCCCAGCATTTT	CASSRGGQGDQPQHF
TRBV5-1	TRBD1	.	TRBJ1-5	TGCGCCAGCAGTAGGTCGGGACAGCCCAATCAGCCCCAGCATTTT	CASSRSGQPNQPQHF
TRBV7-9	TRBD2	.	TRBJ2-7	TGTGCCAGCAGCTTAGGTGGGACTAGCGGGAGGATGAGGCAGTACTTC	CASSLGGTSGRMRQYF
TRBV5-1	.	.	TRBJ2-1	TGCGCCAGCAGTTCTCGGGGGACAGCCTTTTATTACAATGAGCAGTTCTTC	CASSSRGTAFYYNEQFF
TRBV18	.	.	TRBJ1-1	TGTGCCAGCTCACCACTAGCCCGGGAGGACACTGAAGCTTTCTTT	CASSPLAREDTEAFF
TRBV10-3	TRBD2	.	TRBJ2-1	TGTGCCATATCACGCGGGCGGGAGGAGAATGAGCAGTTCTTC	CAISRGREENEQFF
TRBV4-1	TRBD1	.	TRBJ2-2	TGCGCCAGCGAGGACAGGTGGAACACCGGGGAGCTGTTTTTT	CASEDRWNTGELFF
TRBV15	.	.	TRBJ2-2	TGTGCCACCAGCAGAGACCTGGGACGAGCGAACACCGGGGAGCTGTTTTTT	CATSRDLGRANTGELFF
TRBV19	.	.	TRBJ1-5	TGTGCCAGTAGTATAACCCCGGACACAGGGACTCAGCCCCAGCATTTT	CASSITPDTGTQPQHF
TRBV5-1	.	.	TRBJ2-7	TGCGCCAGCAGCTCCTCCGGGACGGTACGACACGAGCAGTACTTC	CASSSSGTVRHEQYF
TRBV6-1	TRBD1	.	TRBJ1-4	TGTGCCAGCAGTGTTCGTCAGGGGGCTACCAATGGAGAAAAACTGTTTTTT	CASSVRQGATNGEKLFF
TRBV5-4	.	.	TRBJ1-2	TGTGCCAGCGGCGATCGGGCTAACTATGGCTACACCTTC	CASGDRANYGYTF
TRBV10-3	.	.	TRBJ1-6	TGTGCCATCAGTGGTGGGAGGGTCGAAGGTTCACCCCTCCACTTT	CAISGGRVEGSPLHF
TRBV27	.	.	TRBJ1-4	TGTGCCAGCCCCCTGGGGGGAACGCGCGACCCCCCGGAAAAACTGTTTTTT	CASPLGGTRDPPEKLFF
TRBV7-9	TRBD2	.	TRBJ2-7	TGTGCCAGCAGCTTTGTACCGGGACTAGCGGGAGGTTCCTACGAGCAGTACTTC	CASSFVPGLAGGSYEQYF
TRBV5-4	.	.	TRBJ1-1	TGTGCCAGCAGCTCGGGACGGTTGAACACTGAAGCTTTCTTT	CASSSGRLNTEAFF
TRBV30	.	.	TRBJ2-2	TGTGCCTGGGCTGGGGGTTTGAACACCGGGGAGCTGTTTTTT	CAWAGGLNTGELFF
TRBV11-2	TRBD2	.	TRBJ2-2	TGTGCCAGCAGTCACCCGGGACTAGCGGGAGGAGGCGGGGAGCTGTTTTTT	CASSHPGLAGGGGELFF
TRBV6-5	.	once	TRBJ2-7	TGTGCCAGCAGTTACTCGGGAGGCTCCTACGAGCAGTACTTC	CASSYSGGSYEQYF
TRBV5-1	.	.	TRBJ2-3	TGCGCCAGCAGCTTGTTCACAGATACGCAGTATTTT	CASSLFTDTQYF
TRBV9	.	.	TRBJ1-3	TGTGCCAGCAGCGTTGGGACATTCAACAACGGAAACACCATATATTTT	CASSVGTFNNGNTIYF
TRBV9	.	.	TRBJ1-2	TGTGCCAGCACCAGAGGACAGAGCCTTACCTATGGCTACACCTTC	CASTRGQSLTYGYTF
TRBV6-6	.	.	TRBJ1-2	TGTGCCAGCAGTTACTCGGTCGGCTACACCTTC	CASSYSVGYTF
TRBV5-4	.	.	TRBJ1-3	TGTGCCAGCACCCGAGGAGACTCTGGAAACACCATATATTTT	CASTRGDSGNTIYF
TRBV29-1	TRBD2	.	TRBJ2-7	TGCAGCGTTGAAGGCGCGGGGTTAGCGGGAATGCAGTACTTC	CSVEGAGLAGMQYF
TRBV5-1	TRBD1	.	TRBJ2-7	TGCGCCAGCAGCTACAGGGACAGGGGGCTCGAGCAGTACTTC	CASSYRDRGLEQYF
TRBV7-2	.	.	TRBJ2-1	TGTGCCAGCAGCTTAAATTCGGTCAGGGGCCTTGGCTCCTACAATGAGCAGTTCTTC	CASSLNSVRGLGSYNEQFF
TRBV29-1	.	.	TRBJ2-7	TGCAGCGTAAGAAGCTCCTACGAGCAGTACTTC	CSVRSSYEQYF
TRBV18	.	once	TRBJ1-6	TGTGCCAGCTCACCACGGGCGGATACTAATTCACCCCTCCACTTT	CASSPRADTNSPLHF
TRBV14	TRBD1	.	TRBJ1-6	TGTGCCAGCAGCCAAGTGAGGGGGCGGACCTATAATTCACCCCTCCACTTT	CASSQVRGRTYNSPLHF